Listed below are T cell receptor beta chains from one sample, sequenced in a study of T cells in Graves' hyperthyroidism and ophthalmopathy. TCRdb re-called the multiplex PCR reads with MiXCR, one entry per CDR3 protein. This table has approximately 400,000 distinct CDR3 sequences, around a quarter appearing once. Input material: blood. The receptors come from a man aged 50 to 59 with Graves' hyperthyroidism. The CDR3 runs from the conserved cysteine through the conserved F or W. A D gene is named only where the DNA matches it firmly. Some rows have no size entry. The others give once, few or many, or a class for an expanded clone.

clone_size,v_call,j_call,d_call,cdr3_nt,cdr3_aa
few,TRBV14,TRBJ2-2,TRBD2,TGTGCCAGCGCGGGGGATGGCGGGGAGCTGTTTTTT,CASAGDGGELFF
few,TRBV7-3,TRBJ2-1,TRBD2,TGTGCCAGCAGTTTTCTCGTCGGGACTAGCGGACTTAGCTCCCACAATGAGCAGTTCTTC,CASSFLVGTSGLSSHNEQFF
.,TRBV28,TRBJ1-2,.,TGTGCCAGCAGTGATTATTATGGCTACACCTTC,CASSDYYGYTF
few,TRBV6-1,TRBJ1-3,.,TGTGCGGCCCGGGGGGGTAGCTCTGGAAACACCATATATTTT,CAARGGSSGNTIYF
few,TRBV6-5,TRBJ2-2,TRBD1,TGTGCCAGCAGTTACACGACAGGGGCCACCGGGGAGCTGTTTTTT,CASSYTTGATGELFF
.,TRBV3-1,TRBJ1-1,.,TGTGCCAGCAGCCAAGATCTTGGCTTCGGAACCCGGGGCATGAACACTAAAGCTTTCTTT,CASSQDLGFGTRGMNTKAFF
few,TRBV7-3,TRBJ2-2,.,TGTGCCAGCAGCTTAGTTTCGACAGATCCCACCGGGGAGCTGTTTTTT,CASSLVSTDPTGELFF
few,TRBV27,TRBJ2-3,.,TGTGCCAGCAGCTTCCCCGGTCAAGGGGTTGGCTCAGATACGCAGTATTTT,CASSFPGQGVGSDTQYF
.,TRBV7-2,TRBJ2-3,TRBD2,TGTGCCAGCAGCTCCCCGGGACTAGCGGGAGGAAAAACAGATACGCAGTATTTT,CASSSPGLAGGKTDTQYF
many,TRBV28,TRBJ2-3,TRBD2,TGTGCCAGCAGTTTACGTAGCGGGAGTGATACGCAGTATTTT,CASSLRSGSDTQYF
.,TRBV6-5,TRBJ2-7,TRBD2,TGTGCCAGCAGTTCTGCGGGAGGGCGGGGCGAGCAGTACTTC,CASSSAGGRGEQYF
.,TRBV20-1,TRBJ1-2,.,TGCAGTGCTAGATTGTCGGTTCAGGATGGGAACTATGGCTACACCTTC,CSARLSVQDGNYGYTF
.,TRBV5-1,TRBJ1-1,.,TGCGCCAGCAGCTTGGGTCTACAGGGAGAAGCTTTCTTT,CASSLGLQGEAFF
.,TRBV7-9,TRBJ2-7,TRBD2,TGTGCCAGCAGCAATGAGACTAGCTTTAACGAGCAGTACTTC,CASSNETSFNEQYF
.,TRBV18,TRBJ2-7,.,TGTGCCAGCTCACCAGACACGAGCTACGAGCAGTACTTC,CASSPDTSYEQYF
few,TRBV5-4,TRBJ2-3,.,TGTGCCAGCAGCTTACCGGCCGTGACGGGCACAGATACGCAGTATTTT,CASSLPAVTGTDTQYF
.,TRBV6-1,TRBJ2-7,.,TGTGCCAGCAGACGCGGACAGCTCTACGAGCAGTACTTC,CASRRGQLYEQYF
.,TRBV30,TRBJ2-2,TRBD1,TGTGCCTGGAGCCGGACAGGGACCACCGGGGAGCTGTTTTTT,CAWSRTGTTGELFF
.,TRBV6-1,TRBJ1-2,TRBD1,TGTGCCAGCGGGACAGGGGAATACTATGGCTACACCTTC,CASGTGEYYGYTF
.,TRBV7-2,TRBJ1-2,TRBD1,TGTCGGACAGGGGCCAACTATGGCTACACCTTC,CRTGANYGYTF
.,TRBV7-9,TRBJ1-1,.,TGTGCCAGCAGCTCAACGCCCTCCCAGATTAACACTGAAGCTTTCTTT,CASSSTPSQINTEAFF
.,TRBV19,TRBJ2-2,.,TGTGCCAGTAGTATAGATAGATCCTACAATGGGTTGTTTTTT,CASSIDRSYNGLFF
few,TRBV5-1,TRBJ1-2,.,TGCGCCAGCGCAATGGATGACAGGATATATGGCTACACCTTC,CASAMDDRIYGYTF
.,TRBV13,TRBJ2-7,.,TGTGCCAGCAGCGCCGTGGGAAACTCCTACGAGCAGTACTTC,CASSAVGNSYEQYF
.,TRBV19,TRBJ1-6,TRBD1,TGTGCCAGTAGTAGCCGGAACAGGGGACGGAATTCACCCCTCCACTTT,CASSSRNRGRNSPLHF
.,TRBV19,TRBJ2-7,.,TGTGCCAGTAGTATGGACAGATACAATGAGCAGTACTTC,CASSMDRYNEQYF
few,TRBV20-1,TRBJ2-1,.,TGCAGTGCTAGAGATATGGGCCGCCAGCAGTTCTTC,CSARDMGRQQFF
.,TRBV7-6,TRBJ2-6,TRBD2,TGTGCCAGCAGCTTCTTGACTAGCCGAAACTCTGGGGCCAACGTCCTGACTTTC,CASSFLTSRNSGANVLTF
.,TRBV6-2/TRBV6-3,TRBJ2-1,TRBD2,TGTGCCAGCAGCCCAGGGGGGCTAGCGGGAATCTACAATGAGCAGTTCTTC,CASSPGGLAGIYNEQFF
.,TRBV15,TRBJ1-5,.,TGTGCCACCAGCCCCTTCGGTGCCGCGAATCAGCCCCAGCATTTT,CATSPFGAANQPQHF
many,TRBV12-3/TRBV12-4,TRBJ2-5,.,TGTGCCAGCAGTTTTTCAGTCCAAGGGACCCAGTACTTC,CASSFSVQGTQYF